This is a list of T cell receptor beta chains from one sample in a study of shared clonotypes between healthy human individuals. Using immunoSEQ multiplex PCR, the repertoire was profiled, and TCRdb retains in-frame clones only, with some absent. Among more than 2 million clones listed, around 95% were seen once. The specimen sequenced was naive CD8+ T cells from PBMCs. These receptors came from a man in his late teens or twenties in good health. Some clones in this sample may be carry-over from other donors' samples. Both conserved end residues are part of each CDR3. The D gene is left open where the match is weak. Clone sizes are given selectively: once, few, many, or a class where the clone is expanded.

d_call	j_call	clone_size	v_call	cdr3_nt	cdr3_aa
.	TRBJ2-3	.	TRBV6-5	TGTGCCAGCAGTTACGGTGATACGCAGTATTTT	CASSYGDTQYF
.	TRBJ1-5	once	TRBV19	TGTGCCAGTAGTATCCCTCTTGACAGGAGTAAAGGACATCAGCCCCAGCATTTT	CASSIPLDRSKGHQPQHF
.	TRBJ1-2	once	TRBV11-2	TGTGCCAGCAGCTTTGGGGTCCTCTATGGCTACACCTTC	CASSFGVLYGYTF
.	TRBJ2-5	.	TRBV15	TGTGCCACCAGCAGCGTACTAAGTCCTAAGCAGTACTTC	CATSSVLSPKQYF
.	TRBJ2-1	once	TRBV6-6	TGTGCCAGCAGTTACGAACAGGGTATAGGGTATGAGCAGTTCTTC	CASSYEQGIGYEQFF
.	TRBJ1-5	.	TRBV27	TGTGCCAGCAGTTTATCGGCAGGGGAAATCAGTCAGCCCCAGCATTTT	CASSLSAGEISQPQHF
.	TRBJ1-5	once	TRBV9	TGTGCCAGCAGCACAGGCCGTGGGAGCAATCAGCCCCAGCATTTT	CASSTGRGSNQPQHF
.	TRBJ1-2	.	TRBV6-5	TGTGCCAGCAGTAAGGTACAGGGTTCCAGCTATGGCTACACCTTC	CASSKVQGSSYGYTF
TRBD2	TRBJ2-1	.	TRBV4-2	TGTGCCAGCAGCCAAGTGGGTAGCGGGTATTACAATGAGCAGTTCTTC	CASSQVGSGYYNEQFF
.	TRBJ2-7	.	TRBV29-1	TGCAGCGTTGCTCCAGGGGAGACCTACGAGCAGTACTTC	CSVAPGETYEQYF
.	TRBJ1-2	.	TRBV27	TGTGCCAGCAGTTTATTGGCAGGGACATATGGCTACACCTTC	CASSLLAGTYGYTF
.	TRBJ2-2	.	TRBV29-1	TGCAGCGTTGAAGATGCGGACCCGGGCACCGGGGAGCTGTTTTTT	CSVEDADPGTGELFF
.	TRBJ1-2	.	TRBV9	TGTGCCAGCAGCGTAGGGGTCCTTACGGAGGGCTACACCTTC	CASSVGVLTEGYTF
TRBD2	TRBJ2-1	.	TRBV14	TGTGCCAGCAGCTCAACAAGGCCTAGCGGGTTGAGCAATGAGCAGTTCTTC	CASSSTRPSGLSNEQFF
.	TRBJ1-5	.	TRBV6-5	TGTGCCAGCAGTCCCTTTGACAGGAGCAATCAGCCCCAGCATTTT	CASSPFDRSNQPQHF
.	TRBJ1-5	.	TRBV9	TGTGCCAGCAACCCCGGGGCTAGCAATCAGCCCCAGCATTTT	CASNPGASNQPQHF
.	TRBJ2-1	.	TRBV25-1	TGTGCCAGCAGTGGAACGTACAATGAGCAGTTCTTC	CASSGTYNEQFF
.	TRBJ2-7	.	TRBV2	TGTGCCAGCCGCGAGGAGGGAGAATTATACGAGCAGTACTTC	CASREEGELYEQYF
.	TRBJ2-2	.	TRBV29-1	TGCAGCGTTGATGTCGGGAGCGGGGAGCTGTTTTTT	CSVDVGSGELFF
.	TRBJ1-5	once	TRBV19	TGTGCCAGTAGTATCGGCGGTCAGCCCCAGCATTTT	CASSIGGQPQHF
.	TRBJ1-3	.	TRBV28	TGTGCCAGCAGTTTCGGGTGGGGATCTGGAAACACCATATATTTT	CASSFGWGSGNTIYF
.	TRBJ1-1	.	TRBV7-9	TGTGCCAGCAGCTCCTCTAAGGGGATGAACACTGAAGCTTTCTTT	CASSSSKGMNTEAFF
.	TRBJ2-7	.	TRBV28	TGTGCCAGCAGTTCGTACAGGGACCGCTACGAGCAGTACTTC	CASSSYRDRYEQYF
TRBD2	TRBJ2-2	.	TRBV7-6	TGTGCCAGCAGCTTTTTAGCGGGAGGGCCGCCGAACACCGGGGAGCTGTTTTTT	CASSFLAGGPPNTGELFF
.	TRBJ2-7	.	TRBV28	TGTGCCACCTCGGTGGAGCAGTACTTC	CATSVEQYF
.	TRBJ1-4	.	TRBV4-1	TGCGCCAGCAGCCAAGATAGGGGGTCAACTAATGAAAAACTGTTTTTT	CASSQDRGSTNEKLFF
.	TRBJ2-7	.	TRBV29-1	TGCAGCGTTGAGTGGGGATCAGACGGGAACCACGAGCAGTACTTC	CSVEWGSDGNHEQYF
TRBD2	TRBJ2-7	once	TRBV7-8	TGTGCCAGCAGCCAGGCCCTAGCGGGAGGGCCTCTGAACTACGAGCAGTACTTC	CASSQALAGGPLNYEQYF
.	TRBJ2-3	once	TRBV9	TGTGCCAGCAGCGCCGAACTCGCAGATACGCAGTATTTT	CASSAELADTQYF
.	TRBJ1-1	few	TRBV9	TGTGCCAGTAGGCTTGGGACTTCGAACACTGAAGCTTTCTTT	CASRLGTSNTEAFF
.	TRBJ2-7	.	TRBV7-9	TGTGCCAGCAGCGAAAGTCCTACTGCTGCTTCCTACGAGCAGTACTTC	CASSESPTAASYEQYF